This T cell receptor beta chain was recovered during a study of preoperative IRX-2 immunotherapy in early breast cancer. V lost 4 bases and J lost 2, with 12 bases in between. Germline CDR1 SEHNR, CDR2 FQNEAQ (reference sequence). The CDR3 covers 15 residues. This table comes from immunoSEQ multiplex PCR, and its TCRdb copy is limited to in-frame clones, with some not included. The profile shows over 60,000 clones, approximately 94% of them singletons. Treatment here: preoperative locoregional IRX-2 cytokine immunotherapy. This phase Ib study tested locoregional IRX-2 cytokine immunotherapy given before surgery.

The chain recombines TRBV7-9 with TRBJ1-5; D not resolved. The receptor was derived from a human donor with breast cancer. The biological material was taken from a patient treated with IRX-2 immunotherapy. The CDR3: CASSYEGGRNQPQHF. CDR3 nucleotide sequence: TGTGCCAGCAGCTACGAGGGCGGCCGCAATCAGCCCCAGCATTTT.